This T cell receptor beta chain was retrieved from a study of regulatory T cells in long-lasting Graves disease. Study results and caveats: Among the persistent patients, 2,741 public clonotypes were shared, more than the roughly 970 shared among new patients.

Through Arm-PCR of CDR3 regions and iRepertoire HTBI primers, TCR beta libraries were built. One entry per CDR3 protein, called by TCRdb with MiXCR from the multiplex PCR reads. The data contain approximately 270,000 distinct CDR3 sequences, 18% of them singletons. The CDR3 length is 15 residues. V trimming: 3 bases; J trimming: 4 bases; junction bases outside the gene matches: 6. Germline assignment: CDR1 LNHDA and CDR2 SQIVND (reference sequence). This clonotype has more than one count but fewer than ten. The antigen remains undetermined. The time point denotes: newly diagnosed GD, antithyroid drugs for less than 3 months. Isolated PBMC RNA provided the starting material for the TCR library. The sample also formed part of further work on T cells in Graves' hyperthyroidism and ophthalmopathy.

The receptor was isolated from a woman aged 25 to 39 with Graves disease. The rearrangement uses TRBV19 and TRBJ2-1; TRBD2 aligns across 7 bases. Sequencing used peripheral blood mononuclear cells (PBMCs), obtained at new diagnosis, from a patient treated with antithyroid drugs. The CDR3 DNA follows: TGTGCCAGTAGTATGGGGACTATTTCATACAATGAGCAGTTCTTC. This translates into CASSMGTISYNEQFF.